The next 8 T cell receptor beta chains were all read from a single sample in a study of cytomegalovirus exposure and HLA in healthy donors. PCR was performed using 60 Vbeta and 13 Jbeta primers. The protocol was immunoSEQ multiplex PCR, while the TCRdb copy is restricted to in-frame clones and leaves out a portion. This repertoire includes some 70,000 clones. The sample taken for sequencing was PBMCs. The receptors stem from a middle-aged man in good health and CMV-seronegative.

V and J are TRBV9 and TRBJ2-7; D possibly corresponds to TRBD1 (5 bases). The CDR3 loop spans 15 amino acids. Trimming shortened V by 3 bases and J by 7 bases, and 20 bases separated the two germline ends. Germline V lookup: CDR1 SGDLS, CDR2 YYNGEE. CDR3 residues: CASSADMAVGREQYF. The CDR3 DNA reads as TGTGCCAGCAGCGCGGACATGGCCGTCGGACGGGAGCAGTACTTC.

CDR3 protein: CASRTGTSGTGELFF. The CDR3 DNA follows: TGTGCCAGCAGGACCGGGACTAGCGGGACCGGGGAGCTGTTTTTT. The chain is built from TRBV2 and TRBJ2-2, with TRBD2 matching over 12 bases. Germline assignment: CDR1 SNHLY and CDR2 FYNNEI. The V gene end was trimmed by 6 bases and the J gene end by 5 bases; junction bases not matched to a gene: 4. This CDR3 is 15 amino acids long. Looking up the rest from reference TRBV2 and TRBJ2-2 gives the full variable domain: EPEVTQTPSHQVTQMGQEVILRCVPISNHLYFYWYRQILGQKVEFLVSFYNNEISEKSEIFDDQFSVERPDGSNFTLKIRSTKLEDSAMYFCASRTGTSGTGELFFGEGSRLTVL.

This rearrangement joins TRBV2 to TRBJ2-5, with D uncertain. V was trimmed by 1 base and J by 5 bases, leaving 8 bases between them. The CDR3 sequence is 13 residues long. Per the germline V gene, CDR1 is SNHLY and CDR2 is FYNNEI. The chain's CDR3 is CASSEGVGETQYF. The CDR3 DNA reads TGTGCCAGCAGTGAAGGGGTGGGCGAGACCCAGTACTTC.

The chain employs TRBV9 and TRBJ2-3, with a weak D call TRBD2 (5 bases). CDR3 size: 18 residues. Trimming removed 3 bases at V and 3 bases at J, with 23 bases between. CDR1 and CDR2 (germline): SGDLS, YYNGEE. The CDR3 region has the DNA TGTGCCAGCAGCGCACCTGCCGATTCGGCTAGCAGAACAGATACGCAGTATTTT. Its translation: CASSAPADSASRTDTQYF.

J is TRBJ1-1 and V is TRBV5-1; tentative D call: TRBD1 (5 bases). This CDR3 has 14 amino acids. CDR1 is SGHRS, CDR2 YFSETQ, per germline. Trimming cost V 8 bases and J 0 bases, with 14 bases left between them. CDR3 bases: TGCGCCAGTGGACAAGGCACTATGAACACTGAAGCTTTCTTT. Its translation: CASGQGTMNTEAFF.

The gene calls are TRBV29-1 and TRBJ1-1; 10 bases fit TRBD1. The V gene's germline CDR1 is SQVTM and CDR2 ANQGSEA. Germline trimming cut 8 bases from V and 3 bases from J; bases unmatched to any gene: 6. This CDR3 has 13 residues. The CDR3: CSTRQGADTEAFF. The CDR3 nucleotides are TGCAGCACCCGACAGGGGGCGGACACTGAAGCTTTCTTT.

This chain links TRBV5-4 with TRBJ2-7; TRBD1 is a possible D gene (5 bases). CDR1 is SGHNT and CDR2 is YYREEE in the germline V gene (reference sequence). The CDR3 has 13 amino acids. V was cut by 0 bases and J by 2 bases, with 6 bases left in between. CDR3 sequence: CASSLGTTYEQYF. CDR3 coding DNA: TGTGCCAGCAGCTTGGGGACAACCTACGAGCAGTACTTC.

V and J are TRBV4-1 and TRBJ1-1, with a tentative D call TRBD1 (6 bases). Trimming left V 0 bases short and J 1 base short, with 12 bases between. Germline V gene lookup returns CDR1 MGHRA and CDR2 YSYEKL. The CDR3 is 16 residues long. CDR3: CASSQDWLQGNTEAFF. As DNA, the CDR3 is TGCGCCAGCAGCCAAGATTGGTTACAGGGGAACACTGAAGCTTTCTTT.